This TCR beta chain derives from a study of shared clonotypes between healthy human individuals. Study-wide background: CD8 memory received one plate per donor, CD8 naive two, CD4 memory three and CD4 naive three.

Germline CDR1 SGDLS, CDR2 YYNGEE. V was cut by 4 bases and J by 7 bases, with 15 bases left in between. The CDR3 contains 14 residues. Evenly divided among several immunoSEQ plates was the genomic DNA of each subset. Authors' methods: Junction-only sequences without quality scores were provided by ImmunoSEQ, so filtering was different. Using immunoSEQ multiplex PCR, the repertoire was profiled, and TCRdb retains in-frame clones only, with some absent. V and J calls and clone size follow that table, whereas D and trimming were derived from the DNA. The sample consists of some 2,000,000 clones, under 97% of them appearing once. Splitting the CD4+ cells yielded a CD45RA+ naive subset and a CD45RA-negative memory subset. This clone was seen only once.

The chain joins TRBV9 to TRBJ2-1; possibly TRBD1 or TRBD2 for D (5 bases each). The clonotype was recovered from a man younger than 30 in good health. Sequenced: naive CD4+ T cells sorted from blood. Subset of the sample: CD45RA+ positively selected. The CDR3 DNA follows: TGTGCCAGCAGCCCCCGGGGCTCAGCGAATGAGCAGTTCTTC. Translation gives CASSPRGSANEQFF. The whole variable domain, filled in from reference TRBV9 and TRBJ2-1, reads DSGVTQTPKHLITATGQRVTLRCSPRSGDLSVYWYQQSLDQGLQFLIQYYNGEERAKGNILERFSAQQFPDLHSELNLSSLELGDSALYFCASSPRGSANEQFFGPGTRLTVL.